The clone carrying this TCR beta chain showed up many times. Time point denoted: sample taken at primary tumor resection. Unsorted whole RNA from tumor, nontumor lung or frozen PBMC underwent sequencing. V lost 3 bases, J lost 5 bases, and 17 bases lay in between. Germline CDR1 reads SGDLS; CDR2 reads YYNGEE. This CDR3 comprises 15 residues. A distinct unique molecular identifier was carried by each TCR cDNA molecule. In TCRdb, the 5' RACE reads were re-called with MiXCR into one record per CDR3 protein. The sample includes approximately 21,000 distinct CDR3 sequences, around 3.2% of them seen just once. This entry belongs to a study of spatial heterogeneity in lung cancer.

The TCR sequence derives from a female donor with early-stage non-small cell lung cancer. The sequences come from PBMCs, collected at surgery. The rearrangement joins TRBV9 to TRBJ1-2; tentative D call: TRBD1 (6 bases). The CDR3 DNA reads TGTGCCAGCAGCGCTAAACCGGACAGTGATTATGGCTACACCTTC. Amino acids: CASSAKPDSDYGYTF.